This T cell receptor (beta chain) was captured in a study of shared clonotypes between healthy human individuals. Points from the study as a whole: Exclusively blood specimens were collected; tissue repertoires likely differ. Naive subsets generally exceeded memory subsets in estimated richness. Among donors, clonotype sharing was expected to be affected by sequencing depth.

Comments on this clone: Its antigen remains unknown. The same CDR3 can be traced to other DNA sequences in this sample.

Trimming shortened V by 0 bases and J by 6 bases, and 8 bases separated the two germline ends. The CDR3 is made up of 14 amino acids. Germline assignment: CDR1 MNHEY and CDR2 SVGAGI. TCRdb's table, derived via immunoSEQ multiplex PCR, lists solely in-frame clones and lacks some. The sample has over 2 million clones, about 95% seen once. CD45RO-negative cells were positively selected for CCR7, leaving out terminally differentiated effector memory CD45RA+ cells. V and J are TRBV6-5 and TRBJ2-2, with D unresolved. Source material: naive CD8+ T cells sorted from blood. The TCR sequence derives from a man between 18 and 35 years old in good health. In DNA, the CDR3 is TGTGCCAGCAGTTACTCTGGTGGCCCCGGGGAGCTGTTTTTT. This codes for CASSYSGGPGELFF.